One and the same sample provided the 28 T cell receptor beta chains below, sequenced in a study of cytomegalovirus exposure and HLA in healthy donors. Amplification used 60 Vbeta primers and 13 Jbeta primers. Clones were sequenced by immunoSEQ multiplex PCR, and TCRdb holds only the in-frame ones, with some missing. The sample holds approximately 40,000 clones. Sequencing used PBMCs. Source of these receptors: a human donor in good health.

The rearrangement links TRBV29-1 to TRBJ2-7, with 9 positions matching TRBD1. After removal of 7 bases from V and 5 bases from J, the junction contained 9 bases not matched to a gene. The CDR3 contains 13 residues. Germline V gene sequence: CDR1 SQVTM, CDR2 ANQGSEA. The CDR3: CSAPGQGVDEQYF. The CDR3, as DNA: TGCAGCGCACCGGGACAGGGAGTTGACGAGCAGTACTTC.

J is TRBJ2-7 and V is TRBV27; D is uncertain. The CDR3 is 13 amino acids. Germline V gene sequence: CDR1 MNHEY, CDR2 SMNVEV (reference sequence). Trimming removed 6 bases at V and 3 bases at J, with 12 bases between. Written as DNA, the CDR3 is TGTGCCAGCAGCGTAACAGACCTCTACGAGCAGTACTTC. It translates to CASSVTDLYEQYF.

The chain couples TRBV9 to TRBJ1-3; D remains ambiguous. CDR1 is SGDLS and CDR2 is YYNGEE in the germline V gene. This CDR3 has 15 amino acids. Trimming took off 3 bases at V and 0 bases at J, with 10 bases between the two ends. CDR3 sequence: CASSGGRSSGNTIYF. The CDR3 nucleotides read TGTGCCAGCAGCGGTGGCCGAAGCTCTGGAAACACCATATATTTT.

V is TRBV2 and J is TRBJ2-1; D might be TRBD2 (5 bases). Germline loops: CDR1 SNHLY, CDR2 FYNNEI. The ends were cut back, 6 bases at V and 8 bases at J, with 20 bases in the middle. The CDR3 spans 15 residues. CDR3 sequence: CASREDVGTSYEQFF. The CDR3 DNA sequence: TGTGCCAGCAGGGAGGATGTAGGTACAAGCTATGAGCAGTTCTTC. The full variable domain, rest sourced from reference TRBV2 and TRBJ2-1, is EPEVTQTPSHQVTQMGQEVILRCVPISNHLYFYWYRQILGQKVEFLVSFYNNEISEKSEIFDDQFSVERPDGSNFTLKIRSTKLEDSAMYFCASREDVGTSYEQFFGPGTRLTVL.

The CDR3 DNA reads as TGTGCCAGCAGCTTGGGTCCGTCAGTCCAAGAGACCCAGTACTTC. It specifies CASSLGPSVQETQYF. The chain employs TRBV5-5 and TRBJ2-5; the D is unclear. This CDR3 has 15 residues. Germline CDR1 and CDR2: SGHKS and YYEKEE (reference sequence). Between the trimmed V and J ends, which lost 0 bases and 1 base, there was a span of 10 bases. The full variable domain, its missing parts supplied by reference TRBV5-5 and TRBJ2-5, is DAGVTQSPTHLIKTRGQQVTLRCSPISGHKSVSWYQQVLGQGPQFIFQYYEKEERGRGNFPDRFSARQFPNYSSELNVNALLLGDSALYLCASSLGPSVQETQYFGPGTRLLVL.

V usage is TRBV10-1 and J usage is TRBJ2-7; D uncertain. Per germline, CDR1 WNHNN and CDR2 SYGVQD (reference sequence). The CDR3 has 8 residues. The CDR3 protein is CPSQEQYF. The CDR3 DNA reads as TGCCCCTCCCAGGAGCAGTACTTC.

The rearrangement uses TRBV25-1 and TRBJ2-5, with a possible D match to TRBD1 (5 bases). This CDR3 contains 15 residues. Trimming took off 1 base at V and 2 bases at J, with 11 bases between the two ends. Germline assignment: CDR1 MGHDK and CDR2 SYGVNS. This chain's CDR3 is CASSEFQGVQETQYF. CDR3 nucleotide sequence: TGTGCCAGCAGTGAATTCCAAGGGGTTCAAGAGACCCAGTACTTC.

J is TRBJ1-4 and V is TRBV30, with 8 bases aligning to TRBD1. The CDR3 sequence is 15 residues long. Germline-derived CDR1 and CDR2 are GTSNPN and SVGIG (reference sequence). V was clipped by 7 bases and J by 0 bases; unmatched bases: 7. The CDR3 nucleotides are TGTGCCTCCGACAGGGGCGGCCCAACTAATGAAAAACTGTTTTTT. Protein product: CASDRGGPTNEKLFF.

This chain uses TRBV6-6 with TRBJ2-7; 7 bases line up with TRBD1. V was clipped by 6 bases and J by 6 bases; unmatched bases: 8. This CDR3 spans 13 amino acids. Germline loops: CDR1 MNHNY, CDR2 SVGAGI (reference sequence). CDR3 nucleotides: TGTGCCAGCAGCACAGAAAACAGGGGCGAGCAGTACTTC. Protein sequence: CASSTENRGEQYF.

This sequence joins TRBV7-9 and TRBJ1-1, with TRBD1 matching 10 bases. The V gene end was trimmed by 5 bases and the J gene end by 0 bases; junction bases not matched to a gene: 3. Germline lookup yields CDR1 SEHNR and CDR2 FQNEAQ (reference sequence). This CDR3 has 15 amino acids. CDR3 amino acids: CASSPGQGMNTEAFF. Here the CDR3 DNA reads TGTGCCAGCAGCCCGGGACAGGGGATGAACACTGAAGCTTTCTTT.

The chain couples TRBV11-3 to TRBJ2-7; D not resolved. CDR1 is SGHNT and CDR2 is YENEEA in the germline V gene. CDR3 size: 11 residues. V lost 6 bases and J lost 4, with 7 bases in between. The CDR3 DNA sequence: TGTGCCAGCAGGTCGGGTTACGAGCAGTACTTC. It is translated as CASRSGYEQYF.

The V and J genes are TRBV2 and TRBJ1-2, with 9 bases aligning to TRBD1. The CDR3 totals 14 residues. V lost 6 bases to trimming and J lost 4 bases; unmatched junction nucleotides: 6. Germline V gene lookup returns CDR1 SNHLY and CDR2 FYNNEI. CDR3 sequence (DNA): TGTGCCAGCAGAAGACAGGGGGAGAGCTATGGCTACACCTTC. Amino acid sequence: CASRRQGESYGYTF.

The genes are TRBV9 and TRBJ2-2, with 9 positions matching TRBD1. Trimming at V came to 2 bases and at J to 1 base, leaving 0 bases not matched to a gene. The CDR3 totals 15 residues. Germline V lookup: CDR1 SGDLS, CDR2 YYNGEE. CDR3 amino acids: CASSVGQGNTGELFF. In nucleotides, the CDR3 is TGTGCCAGCAGCGTGGGACAGGGGAACACCGGGGAGCTGTTTTTT.

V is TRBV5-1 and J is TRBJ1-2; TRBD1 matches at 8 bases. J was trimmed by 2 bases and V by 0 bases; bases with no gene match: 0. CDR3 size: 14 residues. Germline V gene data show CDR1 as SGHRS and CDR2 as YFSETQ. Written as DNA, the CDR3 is TGCGCCAGCAGCTTGGGGGACAGGAACTATGGCTACACCTTC. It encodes CASSLGDRNYGYTF.

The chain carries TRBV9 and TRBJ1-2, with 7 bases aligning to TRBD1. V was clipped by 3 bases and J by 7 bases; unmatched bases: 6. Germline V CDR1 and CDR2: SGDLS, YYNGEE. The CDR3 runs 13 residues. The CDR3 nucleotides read TGTGCCAGCAGCGAGGGGGCCAGTCTTGGCTACACCTTC. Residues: CASSEGASLGYTF.

For the CDR3, the DNA is TGTGCCAGCATCGGTGAGGGGGCTGAAGCTTTCTTT. It encodes CASIGEGAEAFF. This rearrangement joins TRBV2 to TRBJ1-1, with TRBD1 as a possible D gene (6 bases). Germline assignment: CDR1 SNHLY and CDR2 FYNNEI. Trimming shortened V by 7 bases and J by 6 bases, and 12 bases separated the two germline ends. This CDR3 spans 12 amino acids.

The CDR3 protein is CASSTYRRGETEAFF. CDR3 bases: TGTGCCAGCTCGACCTACCGTCGGGGGGAAACTGAAGCTTTCTTT. J is TRBJ1-1 and V is TRBV18, with D tentatively TRBD1 (5 bases). This CDR3 is built from 15 residues. The V and J ends lost 6 bases and 5 bases respectively, with 19 bases between them. Germline V lookup: CDR1 KGHSH, CDR2 LQKENI.

The CDR3 reads CASSLAVWDSAHNEQFF. The CDR3, as DNA: TGTGCCAGCAGCTTAGCAGTTTGGGACAGCGCCCACAATGAGCAGTTCTTC. The chain employs TRBV7-2 and TRBJ2-1; 7 bases are shared with TRBD1. Germline V gene lookup returns CDR1 SGHTA and CDR2 FQGNSA. V dropped 0 bases and J dropped 5; count of bases not matched to a gene: 10. The CDR3 is 17 amino acids. The full variable domain, completed using reference TRBV7-2 and TRBJ2-1, is GAGVSQSPSNKVTEKGKDVELRCDPISGHTALYWYRQSLGQGLEFLIYFQGNSAPDKSGLPSDRFSAERTGGSVSTLTIQRTQQEDSAVYLCASSLAVWDSAHNEQFFGPGTRLTVL.

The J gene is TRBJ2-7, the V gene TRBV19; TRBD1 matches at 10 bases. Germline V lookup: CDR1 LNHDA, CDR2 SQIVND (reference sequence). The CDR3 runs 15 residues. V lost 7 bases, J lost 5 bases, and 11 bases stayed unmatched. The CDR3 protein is CASKSEGQGSDEQYF. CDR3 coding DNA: TGTGCCAGTAAATCCGAGGGACAGGGGAGCGACGAGCAGTACTTC.

In nucleotides, the CDR3 is TGCGCCAGCAGTCCCGACTATTTAGACACAGATACGCAGTATTTT. Amino acids: CASSPDYLDTDTQYF. This sequence joins TRBV10-2 and TRBJ2-3; D possibly corresponds to TRBD2 (5 bases). The CDR3 is 15 amino acids. Trimming pared 5 bases from V and 2 bases from J, leaving 14 bases between. CDR1 WSHSY and CDR2 SAAADI come from the germline V gene.

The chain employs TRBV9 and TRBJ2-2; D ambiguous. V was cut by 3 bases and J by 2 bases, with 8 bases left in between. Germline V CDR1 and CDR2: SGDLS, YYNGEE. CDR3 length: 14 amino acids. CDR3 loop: CASSGALNTGELFF. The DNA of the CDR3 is TGTGCCAGCAGCGGGGCCCTCAACACCGGGGAGCTGTTTTTT.

For the CDR3, the DNA is TGTGCCAGCAGCTTAGTCGCCGAGAATGAGCAGTTCTTC. It translates to CASSLVAENEQFF. J is TRBJ2-1 and V is TRBV7-2; D not resolved. The ends were cut back, 1 base at V and 7 bases at J, with 8 bases in the middle. CDR3 length equals 13 residues. Looked up from germline, CDR1 is SGHTA and CDR2 is FQGNSA.

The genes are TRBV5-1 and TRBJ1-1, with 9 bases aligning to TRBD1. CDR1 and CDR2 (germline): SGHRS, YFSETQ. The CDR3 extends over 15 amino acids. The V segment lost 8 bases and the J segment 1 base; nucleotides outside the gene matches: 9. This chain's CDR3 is CARGTGGPGNTEAFF. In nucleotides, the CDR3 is TGCGCCAGGGGAACAGGGGGCCCTGGGAACACTGAAGCTTTCTTT.

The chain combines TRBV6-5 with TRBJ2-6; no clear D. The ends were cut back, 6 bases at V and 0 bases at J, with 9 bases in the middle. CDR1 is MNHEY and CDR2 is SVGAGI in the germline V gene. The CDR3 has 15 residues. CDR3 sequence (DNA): TGTGCCAGCAGATTAATGAGCTCTGGGGCCAACGTCCTGACTTTC. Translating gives CASRLMSSGANVLTF.

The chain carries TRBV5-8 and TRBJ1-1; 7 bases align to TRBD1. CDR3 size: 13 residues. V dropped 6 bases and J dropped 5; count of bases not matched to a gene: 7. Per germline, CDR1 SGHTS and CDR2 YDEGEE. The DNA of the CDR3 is TGTGCCAGCATCCTCCACAGGGGAACTGAAGCTTTCTTT. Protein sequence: CASILHRGTEAFF. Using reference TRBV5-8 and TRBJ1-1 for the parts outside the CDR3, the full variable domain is EAGVTQSPTHLIKTRGQQATLRCSPISGHTSVYWYQQALGLGLQFLLWYDEGEERNRGNFPPRFSGRQFPNYSSELNVNALELEDSALYLCASILHRGTEAFFGQGTRLTVV.

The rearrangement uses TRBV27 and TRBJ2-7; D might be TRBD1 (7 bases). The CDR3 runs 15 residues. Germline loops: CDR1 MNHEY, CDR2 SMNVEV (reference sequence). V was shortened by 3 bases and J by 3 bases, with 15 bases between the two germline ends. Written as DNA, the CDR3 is TGTGCCAGCAGTTTTCAGGGGGGACCCAACTACGAGCAGTACTTC. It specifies CASSFQGGPNYEQYF.

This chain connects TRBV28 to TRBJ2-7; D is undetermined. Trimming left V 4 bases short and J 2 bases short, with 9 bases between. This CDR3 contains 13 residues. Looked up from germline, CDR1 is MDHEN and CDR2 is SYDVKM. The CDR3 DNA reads TGTGCCAGCAGTTGGGTGAGCGCCTACGAGCAGTACTTC. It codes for CASSWVSAYEQYF.

CDR3 sequence: CASSLREVRVQPRNEQFF. The CDR3, as DNA: TGTGCCAGCAGCTTAAGGGAGGTGAGGGTACAGCCCCGAAATGAGCAGTTCTTC. The chain has TRBV7-2 and TRBJ2-1, with D maybe TRBD2 (6 bases). The germline V gene encodes CDR1 SGHTA and CDR2 FQGNSA. Trimming cost V 2 bases and J 7 bases, with 24 bases left between them. The CDR3 contains 18 residues.